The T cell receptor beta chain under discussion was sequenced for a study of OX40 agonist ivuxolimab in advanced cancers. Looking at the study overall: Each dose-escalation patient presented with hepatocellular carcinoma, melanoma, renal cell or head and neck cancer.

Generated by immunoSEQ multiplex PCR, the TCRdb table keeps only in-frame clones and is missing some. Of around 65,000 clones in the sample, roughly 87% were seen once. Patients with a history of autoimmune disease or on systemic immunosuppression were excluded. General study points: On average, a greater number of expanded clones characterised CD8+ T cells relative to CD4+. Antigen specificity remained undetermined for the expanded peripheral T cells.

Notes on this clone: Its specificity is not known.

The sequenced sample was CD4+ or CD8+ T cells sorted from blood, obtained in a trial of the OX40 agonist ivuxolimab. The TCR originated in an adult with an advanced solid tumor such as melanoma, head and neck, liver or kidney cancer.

The CDR3 region is CASSFPSGQNTDTQYF. In nucleotides, the CDR3 is TGTGCCAGCAGCTTCCCATCGGGACAAAACACAGATACGCAGTATTTT. This chain uses TRBV7-8 with TRBJ2-3; D may be TRBD1 (6 bases). The CDR3 extends over 16 amino acids. Trimming shortened V by 3 bases and J by 2 bases, and 15 bases separated the two germline ends. Germline V gene sequence: CDR1 SGHVS, CDR2 FQNEAQ.